The 12 T cell receptor beta chains listed next were all sequenced from one sample in a study of neoadjuvant anti-PD-1 for oral cavity cancer (dated by TCRdb to about 2021). The sample's time point, from its label and the paper: before neoadjuvant nivolumab. The library was obtained by the immunoSEQ multiplex PCR assay. Entries here come from immuneACCESS through TCRdb and include only in-frame sequences with V and J called. Some clones fail to appear in such tables; in the studies checked, an unresolved V gene covers under half of the shortfall, and the cause of the remainder is unknown. The sample table shows tens of thousands of clones, and about 86% are seen once. The top ten clonotypes cover about 3.7% of the sample. Specimen: PBMCs, collected before nivolumab (anti-PD-1) treatment. All receptors come from a person between 35 and 79 years old with oral cavity squamous cell carcinoma.

Ten or more counts support this clone. The chain uses TRBV5-1 and TRBJ1-6; D perhaps matches TRBD1 (5 bases). The CDR3 covers 15 residues. Trimming pared 3 bases from V and 8 bases from J, leaving 15 bases between. Germline assignment: CDR1 SGHRS and CDR2 YFSETQ. In nucleotides, the CDR3 is TGCGCCAGCAGCTCCTCCGGGGGGACGTATTCACCCCTCCACTTT. Protein sequence: CASSSSGGTYSPLHF.

The V gene is TRBV27, the J gene TRBJ2-7, with 8 bases aligning to TRBD1. The CDR3 runs to 15 residues. The V and J ends lost 5 bases and 5 bases, in that order; junction bases with no gene match: 11. From germline, CDR1 is MNHEY and CDR2 SMNVEV (reference sequence). The CDR3 sequence is CASSPRTGRSHEQYF. The CDR3 DNA sequence: TGTGCCAGCAGTCCGAGGACAGGGCGATCCCACGAGCAGTACTTC.

V gene TRBV27 combines with J gene TRBJ2-1; TRBD2 agrees at 13 bases. This CDR3 contains 16 residues. J was trimmed by 3 bases and V by 2 bases; bases with no gene match: 1. Germline CDR1 is MNHEY and CDR2 is SMNVEV (reference sequence). DNA of the CDR3: TGTGCCAGCAGTTTAGGACTAGCGGGAGTCTACAATGAGCAGTTCTTC. Its translation: CASSLGLAGVYNEQFF.

The chain is built from TRBV6-5 and TRBJ2-1; 7 bases match TRBD2. The V gene end was trimmed by 5 bases and the J gene end by 3 bases; junction bases not matched to a gene: 4. The germline CDR1 and CDR2 sequences are MNHEY and SVGAGI. The CDR3 runs to 14 residues. CDR3 coding DNA: TGTGCCAGCAGTCCGGGACTACGCTACAATGAGCAGTTCTTC. This sequence encodes CASSPGLRYNEQFF.

This chain joins TRBV4-1 and TRBJ2-7; 13 bases align to TRBD2. The germline CDR1 and CDR2 sequences are MGHRA and YSYEKL. There are 16 residues in the CDR3. The ends lost 1 base at V and 3 bases at J; junction bases unmatched: 3. CDR3 protein: CASSQVGLAGLYEQYF. CDR3 nucleotides: TGCGCCAGCAGCCAAGTGGGACTAGCGGGGCTCTACGAGCAGTACTTC.

The rearrangement joins TRBV10-3 to TRBJ1-1; the D is unclear. The CDR3 runs 12 residues. With 6 bases removed from V and 1 base from J, the gap between germline ends came to 6 bases. Per germline, CDR1 ENHRY and CDR2 SYGVKD. The CDR3 here is CAIRGSNTEAFF. The CDR3 DNA is TGTGCCATCAGAGGCTCGAACACTGAAGCTTTCTTT.

DNA of the CDR3: TGTGCCAGCAGCCAAGATAGAGGGGGCGGCACTGAAGCTTTCTTT. It is translated as CASSQDRGGGTEAFF. J is TRBJ1-1 and V is TRBV14, with TRBD1 matching over 7 bases. The CDR3 extends over 15 amino acids. J gave up 4 bases and V 0 bases, and 5 bases lay outside the gene matches. The germline CDR1 and CDR2 sequences are SGHDN and FVKESK.

The chain joins TRBV5-4 to TRBJ1-1; D gene unclear. The CDR3 consists of 14 residues. The germline gives CDR1 SGHNT, CDR2 YYREEE (reference sequence). The V gene lost 3 bases and the J gene lost 4 bases, with 13 bases spanning the gap. This chain's CDR3 is CASSSPVLGTEAFF. CDR3 nucleotide sequence: TGTGCCAGCAGCTCCCCAGTCCTAGGCACTGAAGCTTTCTTT.

This chain joins TRBV10-1 and TRBJ2-3, with 12 bases that match TRBD2. The junction had 7 bases not matched to a gene; V was cut back by 4 bases and J by 2 bases. The CDR3 has 17 amino acids. CDR1 WNHNN and CDR2 SYGVQD come from the germline V gene (reference sequence). This CDR3 reads CASSGSGTSGFTDTQYF. The CDR3 DNA reads as TGCGCCAGCAGTGGCTCCGGGACTAGCGGGTTCACAGATACGCAGTATTTT.

The chain is built from TRBV2 and TRBJ2-3; perhaps TRBD2 as D (6 bases). The V end was cut by 7 bases, the J end by 0 bases, with 14 bases between. This CDR3 has 15 residues. The germline CDR1 and CDR2 sequences are SNHLY and FYNNEI. The chain's CDR3 is CASTREAGSTDTQYF. The CDR3 DNA sequence: TGTGCCAGCACTCGGGAAGCGGGTAGCACAGATACGCAGTATTTT.

The V call is TRBV29-1, the J call TRBJ2-5; the D is unclear. Judging by the DNA end, TRBJ2-7 fits better; the J call may be wrong. Germline V gene data show CDR1 as SQVTM and CDR2 as ANQGSEA. The CDR3 has 12 residues. The CDR3 here is CSVALDPYEQYF. In DNA form, the CDR3 reads TGCAGCGTTGCCCTAGATCCCTACGAGCAGTACTTC.

V and J are TRBV5-6 and TRBJ1-4; D is possibly TRBD1 (6 bases). There are 15 residues in the CDR3. The germline V and J ends were trimmed by 1 base and 7 bases, with 14 bases remaining between them. Looked up from germline, CDR1 is SGHDT and CDR2 is YYEEEE. CDR3 DNA: TGTGCCAGCAGCTTGCAGCAGGGGAGGGGTGAAAAACTGTTTTTT. Translation gives CASSLQQGRGEKLFF.